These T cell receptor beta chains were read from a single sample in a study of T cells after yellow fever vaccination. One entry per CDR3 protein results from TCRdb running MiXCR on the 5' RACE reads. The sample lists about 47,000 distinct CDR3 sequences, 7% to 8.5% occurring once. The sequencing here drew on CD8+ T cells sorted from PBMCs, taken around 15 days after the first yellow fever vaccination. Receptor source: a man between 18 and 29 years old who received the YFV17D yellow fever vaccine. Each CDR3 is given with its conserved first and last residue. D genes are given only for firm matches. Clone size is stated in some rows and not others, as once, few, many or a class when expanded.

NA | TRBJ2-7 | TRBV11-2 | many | TGTGCCAGCAGCTTAGCCGTAGGGATCTACGAGCAGTACTTC | CASSLAVGIYEQYF
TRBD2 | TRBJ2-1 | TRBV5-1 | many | TGCGCCAGCAATCTGGGGGGAGGGAGGGTATTAACCTCCTACAATGAGCAGTTCTTC | CASNLGGGRVLTSYNEQFF
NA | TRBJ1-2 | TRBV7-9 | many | TGTGCCAGCAGCTATATCTCCCAGGTCCGTGGCTACACCTTC | CASSYISQVRGYTF
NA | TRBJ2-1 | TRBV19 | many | TGTGCCAGTAGTATGGTAGGGGATCCCAATACGAATGAGCAGTTCTTC | CASSMVGDPNTNEQFF
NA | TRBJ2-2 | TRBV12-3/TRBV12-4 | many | TGTGCCAGCACCTACTCCACCGGGGAGCTGTTTTTT | CASTYSTGELFF
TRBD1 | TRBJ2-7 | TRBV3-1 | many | TGTGCCAGCAGCCAAGAGGGACAGAAACTCTCCTACGAGCAGTACTTC | CASSQEGQKLSYEQYF
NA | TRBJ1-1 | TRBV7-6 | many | TGTGCCAGCAGTCCCCGGGGCGGTTCCACTGAAGCTTTCTTT | CASSPRGGSTEAFF
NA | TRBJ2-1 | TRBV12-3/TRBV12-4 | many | TGTGCCAGCAGTTCAGTCGTAGAGCAGTTCTTC | CASSSVVEQFF
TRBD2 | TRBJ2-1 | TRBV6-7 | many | TGTGCCAGCAGCGGACCGACTACTAGCGGGGGGCCCGATACATACAATGAGCAGTTCTTC | CASSGPTTSGGPDTYNEQFF
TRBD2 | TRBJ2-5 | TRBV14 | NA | TGTGCCAGCAGTCCTCGCGGTAGCGGGGGGGCGGAGACCCAGTACTTC | CASSPRGSGGAETQYF
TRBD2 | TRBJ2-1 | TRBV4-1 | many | TGCGCCAGCAGCCAAGATAAGCGGGGGGCGTGGGAGCAGTTCTTC | CASSQDKRGAWEQFF
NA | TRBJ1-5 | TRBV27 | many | TGTGCCAGCAGTTTTTTAGGGCCCAATCAGCCCCAGCATTTT | CASSFLGPNQPQHF
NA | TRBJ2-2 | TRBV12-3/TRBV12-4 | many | TGTGTCGCCGGGACGGGCACCGGGGAGCTGTTTTTT | CVAGTGTGELFF
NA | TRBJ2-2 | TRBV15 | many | TGTGCCACCAGCATTACGCAGGGGTCCGGGGAGCTGTTTTTT | CATSITQGSGELFF
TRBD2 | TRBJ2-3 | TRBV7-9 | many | TGTGCCAGCAGCCTGACTAGCGGGGGTACAGATACGCAGTATTTT | CASSLTSGGTDTQYF
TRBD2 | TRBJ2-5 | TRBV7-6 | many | TGTGCCAGCAGCCCCCCGGGGGGGGAGACCCAGTACTTC | CASSPPGGETQYF
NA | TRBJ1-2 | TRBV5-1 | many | TGCGCCAGCAGCCCAGGGGCGGGGTATGGCTACACCTTC | CASSPGAGYGYTF
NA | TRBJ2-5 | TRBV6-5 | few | TGTGCCAGCAGTTACTCGAACCAGGCCGCATCGACCCAGTACTTC | CASSYSNQAASTQYF
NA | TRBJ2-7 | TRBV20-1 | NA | TGCAGTTGTGGCCAGGCTGCGGCCTACGAGCAGTACTTC | CSCGQAAAYEQYF
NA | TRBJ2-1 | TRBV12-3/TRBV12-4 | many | TGTGCCAGCACTAGACTAGTTAAGGATGAGCAGTTCTTC | CASTRLVKDEQFF
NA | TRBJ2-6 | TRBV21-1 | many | TGTGCCAGCAGCGCCACACCCCCGCAGACCGCTCCCTCTGGGGCCAACGTCCTGACTTTC | CASSATPPQTAPSGANVLTF
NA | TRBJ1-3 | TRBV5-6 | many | TGTGCCAGCAGCTTGGGTACGGACACACAAAACACCATATATTTT | CASSLGTDTQNTIYF
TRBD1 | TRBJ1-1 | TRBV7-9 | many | TGTGCCAGCAGCTTAGAGACAGGGGGACACACTGAAGCTTTCTTT | CASSLETGGHTEAFF
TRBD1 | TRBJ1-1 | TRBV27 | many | TGTGCCAGCAGTTTATCTGCAGGGGGCACTGAAGCTTTCTTT | CASSLSAGGTEAFF
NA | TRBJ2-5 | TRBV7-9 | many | TGTGCCAGCAGCTTCAGGGAAGAGACCCAGTACTTC | CASSFREETQYF
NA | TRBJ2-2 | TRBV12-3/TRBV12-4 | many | TGTGCCAGCAGCCGCGGCCTAGGGGCCGGGGAGCTGTTTTTT | CASSRGLGAGELFF
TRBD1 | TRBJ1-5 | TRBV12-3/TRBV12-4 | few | TGTGCCAGCAGTCCCACAGGGGGCGGGGGCAATCAGCCCCAGCATTTT | CASSPTGGGGNQPQHF
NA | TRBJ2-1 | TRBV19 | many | TGTGCCAGTAGTATTCCGAGCTCCTACAATGAGCAGTTCTTC | CASSIPSSYNEQFF
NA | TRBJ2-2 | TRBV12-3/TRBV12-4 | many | TGTGCCAGCAGTTTTCCCGGGGAGCTGTTTTTT | CASSFPGELFF